This T cell receptor (beta chain) was obtained from a study of breast tumors, draining lymph nodes, adjacent tissues. By frequency in the sample, this clonotype is medium-sized. A much larger clone lies one base from this, so it may be a read error. The germline V and J ends were trimmed by 4 bases and 7 bases, with 14 bases remaining between them. CDR3 length equals 13 residues. CDR1 and CDR2 (germline): SGHTS, YDEGEE. TCRdb used MiXCR to reprocess the multiplex PCR reads, holding one entry per CDR3 protein. Among 15,000 to 17,000 distinct CDR3 sequences listed, around 50% were seen once. The gene calls are TRBV5-8 and TRBJ1-2; TRBD1 might be the D (6 bases). The sample comprised tumor-adjacent breast tissue. This TCR derives from a female donor with breast cancer. Some clones in this sample may be carry-over from other donors' samples. The CDR3 DNA reads as TGTGCCAGCAGCCTACAGGGCGCCGGTGGCTACACCTTC. This codes for CASSLQGAGGYTF.